A single TCR beta chain is shown here with its context. The CDR3 length is 15 residues. Trimming cost V 2 bases and J 6 bases, with 14 bases left between them. Germline CDR1 SGHRS, CDR2 YFSETQ. This entry is derived from a study of blood T cell repertoires in COVID-19. The assay was immunoSEQ multiplex PCR, and TCRdb's table has in-frame clones only and misses some. The table includes approximately 190,000 clones, 80% to 90% detected once. Material for sequencing was peripheral blood. The chain joins TRBV5-1 to TRBJ2-2, with a weak D call TRBD2 (6 bases). This TCR was recovered from a human donor in a cohort sampled during active COVID-19. The CDR3 here is CASSLSTSGSGELFF. Here the CDR3 DNA reads TGCGCCAGCAGCTTATCGACTAGTGGGTCCGGGGAGCTGTTTTTT.